These T cell receptor beta chains were read from a single sample in a study of cytomegalovirus exposure and HLA in healthy donors. The protocol was immunoSEQ multiplex PCR, while the TCRdb copy is restricted to in-frame clones and leaves out a portion. In the table there are 70,000 or so clones, roughly nine tenths of which are singletons. Sequenced input: PBMCs. Source of these receptors: a man younger than 30 in good health and CMV-seronegative. CDR3s include the opening cysteine and the closing phenylalanine or tryptophan. A D gene is named only where the DNA matches it firmly. Not all rows give a size; the values are once, few, many and, for expanded clones, a class.

abundance: NA
v_gene: TRBV6-4
j_gene: TRBJ2-2
d_gene: NA
CDR3nt: TGTGCCAGCAGACGGGACACCCCTCTAGGCACCGGGGAGCTGTTTTTT
CDR3aa: CASRRDTPLGTGELFF

abundance: NA
v_gene: TRBV7-9
j_gene: TRBJ1-1
d_gene: TRBD1
CDR3nt: TGTGCCAGCAGCGTAGGGACAGGGAAAACTGAAGCTTTCTTT
CDR3aa: CASSVGTGKTEAFF

abundance: few
v_gene: TRBV27
j_gene: TRBJ1-2
d_gene: TRBD1
CDR3nt: TGTGCCAGCAGATTCACAGGGGTCGGTGGCTACACCTTC
CDR3aa: CASRFTGVGGYTF

abundance: NA
v_gene: TRBV6-1
j_gene: TRBJ1-2
d_gene: TRBD1
CDR3nt: TGTGCCAGCAGTGAAGGGGGGACAGCGAGCTATGGCTACACCTTC
CDR3aa: CASSEGGTASYGYTF

abundance: NA
v_gene: TRBV7-9
j_gene: TRBJ2-3
d_gene: TRBD1
CDR3nt: TGTGCCAGCAGCTTACAGCCAGGGGGCGCGGATACGCAGTATTTT
CDR3aa: CASSLQPGGADTQYF

abundance: NA
v_gene: TRBV5-4
j_gene: TRBJ2-1
d_gene: TRBD2
CDR3nt: TGTGCCAGCAGCTTGGGGACTAGAATCGATGAGCAGTTCTTC
CDR3aa: CASSLGTRIDEQFF

abundance: once
v_gene: TRBV19
j_gene: TRBJ2-2
d_gene: TRBD2
CDR3nt: TGTGCCAGTAGTATACCGCCTAGCGGGACCACCGGGGAGCTGTTTTTT
CDR3aa: CASSIPPSGTTGELFF

abundance: NA
v_gene: TRBV19
j_gene: TRBJ1-2
d_gene: NA
CDR3nt: TGTGCCAGTAGTCCCACCAGGGTCTATGGCTACACCTTC
CDR3aa: CASSPTRVYGYTF

abundance: NA
v_gene: TRBV7-9
j_gene: TRBJ2-1
d_gene: TRBD2
CDR3nt: TGTGCCAGCAGCGCCTCGGGAGCGGGATCATACAATGAGCAGTTCTTC
CDR3aa: CASSASGAGSYNEQFF

abundance: NA
v_gene: TRBV19
j_gene: TRBJ1-4
d_gene: NA
CDR3nt: TGTGCCAGTAGTGCGGGGGCAAAGGCAACTAATGAAAAACTGTTTTTT
CDR3aa: CASSAGAKATNEKLFF

abundance: NA
v_gene: TRBV30
j_gene: TRBJ1-5
d_gene: TRBD1
CDR3nt: TGTGCCTGGAGTTTCTATCCCGACAGGGGGCAGCATTTT
CDR3aa: CAWSFYPDRGQHF

abundance: NA
v_gene: TRBV28
j_gene: TRBJ2-2
d_gene: NA
CDR3nt: TGTGCCAGCAGTCCCACCCCAGGCGCCGGGGAGCTGTTTTTT
CDR3aa: CASSPTPGAGELFF

abundance: NA
v_gene: TRBV14
j_gene: TRBJ1-4
d_gene: TRBD1
CDR3nt: TGTGCCAGCAGCCGATCCGAGCCGGGACAGGGTTTGAAACTGTTTTTT
CDR3aa: CASSRSEPGQGLKLFF

abundance: NA
v_gene: TRBV30
j_gene: TRBJ2-1
d_gene: TRBD2
CDR3nt: TGTGCCTGGAGGCGGGAGTACAATGAGCAGTTCTTC
CDR3aa: CAWRREYNEQFF

abundance: NA
v_gene: TRBV7-9
j_gene: TRBJ2-7
d_gene: NA
CDR3nt: TGTGCCAGCAGCTTTAATCTCTACGAGCAGTACTTC
CDR3aa: CASSFNLYEQYF

abundance: NA
v_gene: TRBV30
j_gene: TRBJ2-7
d_gene: NA
CDR3nt: TGTGCCTGGAGTCCTTATGAGGACGAGCAGTACTTC
CDR3aa: CAWSPYEDEQYF

abundance: once
v_gene: TRBV7-3
j_gene: TRBJ2-7
d_gene: TRBD2
CDR3nt: TGTGCCAGCAGCTTTGCGGGAGGCTCCTACGAGCAGTACTTC
CDR3aa: CASSFAGGSYEQYF

abundance: NA
v_gene: TRBV2
j_gene: TRBJ2-7
d_gene: NA
CDR3nt: TGTGCCAGCAGTGAAGATCTACCGCAGTACTTC
CDR3aa: CASSEDLPQYF

abundance: few
v_gene: TRBV27
j_gene: TRBJ2-7
d_gene: NA
CDR3nt: TGTGCCAGCAGGACGGTTGGGAGGAAGAAAATCTACGAGCAGTACTTC
CDR3aa: CASRTVGRKKIYEQYF

abundance: once
v_gene: TRBV5-4
j_gene: TRBJ2-5
d_gene: TRBD2
CDR3nt: TGTGCCAGCAGCTTGGGAGGGTCTAGCGGGAGTAGGTGGAAGACCCAGTACTTC
CDR3aa: CASSLGGSSGSRWKTQYF

abundance: NA
v_gene: TRBV4-1
j_gene: TRBJ1-5
d_gene: NA
CDR3nt: TGCGCCAGCAGCTCGGGGAATCAGCCCCAGCATTTT
CDR3aa: CASSSGNQPQHF

abundance: NA
v_gene: TRBV28
j_gene: TRBJ1-2
d_gene: NA
CDR3nt: TGTGCCATCTTAGGATCCCGACACCCCTCGGGGTATGGCTACACCTTC
CDR3aa: CAILGSRHPSGYGYTF

abundance: NA
v_gene: TRBV4-3
j_gene: TRBJ2-1
d_gene: TRBD2
CDR3nt: TGCGCCAGCAGCCAAGACGGGGTAGCGGGAGGGGGTTACAATGAGCAGTTCTTC
CDR3aa: CASSQDGVAGGGYNEQFF

abundance: many
v_gene: TRBV2
j_gene: TRBJ2-1
d_gene: NA
CDR3nt: TGTGCCAGCAGTGCCGGGGAGCAGTTCTTC
CDR3aa: CASSAGEQFF

abundance: NA
v_gene: TRBV5-4
j_gene: TRBJ2-7
d_gene: NA
CDR3nt: TGTGCCAGCAGCTTGGGTTACAGGGTTGGTGAGCAGTACTTC
CDR3aa: CASSLGYRVGEQYF

abundance: many
v_gene: TRBV28
j_gene: TRBJ1-2
d_gene: NA
CDR3nt: TGTGCCAGCAGTTTACCCAGAGCCCCACTGACAGTTTACTATGGCTACACCTTC
CDR3aa: CASSLPRAPLTVYYGYTF

abundance: NA
v_gene: TRBV28
j_gene: TRBJ1-5
d_gene: NA
CDR3nt: TGTGCCAGCAGCCATCCCGCGGGGAATCAGCCCCAGCATTTT
CDR3aa: CASSHPAGNQPQHF

abundance: NA
v_gene: TRBV6-6
j_gene: TRBJ2-1
d_gene: NA
CDR3nt: TGTGCCAGCAGTAATCTAGCCTATGAGCAGTTCTTC
CDR3aa: CASSNLAYEQFF

abundance: NA
v_gene: TRBV29-1
j_gene: TRBJ2-1
d_gene: TRBD1
CDR3nt: TGCAGCGTTACCCCCGGGACAGCTTCCAATGAGCAGTTCTTC
CDR3aa: CSVTPGTASNEQFF

abundance: NA
v_gene: TRBV6-5
j_gene: TRBJ1-2
d_gene: TRBD1
CDR3nt: TGTGCCAGCAGGGGGACAGGGACTTGGAACTATGGCTACACCTTC
CDR3aa: CASRGTGTWNYGYTF

abundance: NA
v_gene: TRBV18
j_gene: TRBJ2-1
d_gene: NA
CDR3nt: TGTGCCAGCTCACCACGCATCCCACAGGGAACCCAGTTCTTC
CDR3aa: CASSPRIPQGTQFF

abundance: few
v_gene: TRBV4-1
j_gene: TRBJ2-7
d_gene: NA
CDR3nt: TGCGCCAGCAGCCAAGAGGACAGACCTGCATCCTACGAGCAGTACTTC
CDR3aa: CASSQEDRPASYEQYF

abundance: NA
v_gene: TRBV7-9
j_gene: TRBJ2-7
d_gene: TRBD1
CDR3nt: TGTGCCAGCAGCTTGTGGGGACAGGGGGTCCACGAGCAGTACTTC
CDR3aa: CASSLWGQGVHEQYF

abundance: NA
v_gene: TRBV30
j_gene: TRBJ1-2
d_gene: TRBD1
CDR3nt: TGTGCCTGGGACAGGGGTAACTATGGCTACACCTTC
CDR3aa: CAWDRGNYGYTF

abundance: NA
v_gene: TRBV5-1
j_gene: TRBJ1-1
d_gene: NA
CDR3nt: TGCGCCAGCAGCTCACAGGGAGGGACCACTGAAGCTTTCTTT
CDR3aa: CASSSQGGTTEAFF

abundance: NA
v_gene: TRBV7-9
j_gene: TRBJ1-1
d_gene: NA
CDR3nt: TGTGCCAGCAGCTCAGGACCGGACAGAAACACTGAAGCTTTCTTT
CDR3aa: CASSSGPDRNTEAFF

abundance: NA
v_gene: TRBV6-5
j_gene: TRBJ2-7
d_gene: TRBD1
CDR3nt: TGTGCCAGCAGTTTTTCCGGGACAGGGAGCTACGAGCAGTACTTC
CDR3aa: CASSFSGTGSYEQYF

abundance: NA
v_gene: TRBV27
j_gene: TRBJ2-3
d_gene: TRBD2
CDR3nt: TGTGCCAGCAGTTCGTTGGGGCTAGCGGGAACAGATACGCAGTATTTT
CDR3aa: CASSSLGLAGTDTQYF

abundance: NA
v_gene: TRBV10-2
j_gene: TRBJ2-1
d_gene: TRBD2
CDR3nt: TGCGCCACTAGCGGGAGGTTAATCAATGAGCAGTTCTTC
CDR3aa: CATSGRLINEQFF

abundance: NA
v_gene: TRBV7-2
j_gene: TRBJ2-1
d_gene: TRBD1
CDR3nt: TGTGCCAGCAGCTTAGTTTTTACAGGGGCGAGCTCCTACAATGAGCAGTTCTTC
CDR3aa: CASSLVFTGASSYNEQFF

abundance: NA
v_gene: TRBV28
j_gene: TRBJ1-3
d_gene: NA
CDR3nt: TGTGCCAGCAGTTCCGGGAGCTCTGGAAACACCATATATTTT
CDR3aa: CASSSGSSGNTIYF

abundance: NA
v_gene: TRBV7-9
j_gene: TRBJ2-7
d_gene: NA
CDR3nt: TGTGCCAGCAGCTCAATCTACGAGCAGTACTTC
CDR3aa: CASSSIYEQYF

abundance: NA
v_gene: TRBV19
j_gene: TRBJ2-1
d_gene: TRBD2
CDR3nt: TGTGCCAGTAGTTACCTAGCGGGAAGCGACAATGAGCAGTTCTTC
CDR3aa: CASSYLAGSDNEQFF

abundance: NA
v_gene: TRBV7-8
j_gene: TRBJ1-4
d_gene: NA
CDR3nt: TGTGCCAGCAGCCCCAGGGAGGGGAATGAAAAACTGTTTTTT
CDR3aa: CASSPREGNEKLFF

abundance: NA
v_gene: TRBV4-3
j_gene: TRBJ2-5
d_gene: NA
CDR3nt: TGCGCCAGCAGCCAAGATGCTAGCTATGAGACCCAGTACTTC
CDR3aa: CASSQDASYETQYF

abundance: NA
v_gene: TRBV11-1
j_gene: TRBJ2-2
d_gene: NA
CDR3nt: TGTGCCAGCAGCTTGACTCGGACAGGGGAGCTGTTTTTT
CDR3aa: CASSLTRTGELFF

abundance: NA
v_gene: TRBV5-8
j_gene: TRBJ2-5
d_gene: TRBD2
CDR3nt: TGTGCCAGCACCACCACCGGGACTAGCGGGAGGGAGACCCAGTACTTC
CDR3aa: CASTTTGTSGRETQYF

abundance: NA
v_gene: TRBV18
j_gene: TRBJ2-3
d_gene: NA
CDR3nt: TGTGCCAGCTCATCTACTGTTCCCCCCTACACAGATACGCAGTATTTT
CDR3aa: CASSSTVPPYTDTQYF

abundance: few
v_gene: TRBV7-9
j_gene: TRBJ1-1
d_gene: TRBD1
CDR3nt: TGTGCCAGCAGCCCCGGGGACAGGGAACACACTGAAGCTTTCTTT
CDR3aa: CASSPGDREHTEAFF

abundance: NA
v_gene: TRBV27
j_gene: TRBJ1-4
d_gene: NA
CDR3nt: TGTGCCAGCAGTTTAGCGAGGGACACCTATAATGAAAAACTGTTTTTT
CDR3aa: CASSLARDTYNEKLFF

abundance: NA
v_gene: TRBV5-1
j_gene: TRBJ1-4
d_gene: TRBD1
CDR3nt: TGCGCCAGCAGCTCCGGGACAGGGAATGAAAAACTGTTTTTT
CDR3aa: CASSSGTGNEKLFF

abundance: NA
v_gene: TRBV10-3
j_gene: TRBJ2-3
d_gene: TRBD2
CDR3nt: TGTGCCATCAGTGAGTCTGTGGTAGCGGGATACACAGATACGCAGTATTTT
CDR3aa: CAISESVVAGYTDTQYF